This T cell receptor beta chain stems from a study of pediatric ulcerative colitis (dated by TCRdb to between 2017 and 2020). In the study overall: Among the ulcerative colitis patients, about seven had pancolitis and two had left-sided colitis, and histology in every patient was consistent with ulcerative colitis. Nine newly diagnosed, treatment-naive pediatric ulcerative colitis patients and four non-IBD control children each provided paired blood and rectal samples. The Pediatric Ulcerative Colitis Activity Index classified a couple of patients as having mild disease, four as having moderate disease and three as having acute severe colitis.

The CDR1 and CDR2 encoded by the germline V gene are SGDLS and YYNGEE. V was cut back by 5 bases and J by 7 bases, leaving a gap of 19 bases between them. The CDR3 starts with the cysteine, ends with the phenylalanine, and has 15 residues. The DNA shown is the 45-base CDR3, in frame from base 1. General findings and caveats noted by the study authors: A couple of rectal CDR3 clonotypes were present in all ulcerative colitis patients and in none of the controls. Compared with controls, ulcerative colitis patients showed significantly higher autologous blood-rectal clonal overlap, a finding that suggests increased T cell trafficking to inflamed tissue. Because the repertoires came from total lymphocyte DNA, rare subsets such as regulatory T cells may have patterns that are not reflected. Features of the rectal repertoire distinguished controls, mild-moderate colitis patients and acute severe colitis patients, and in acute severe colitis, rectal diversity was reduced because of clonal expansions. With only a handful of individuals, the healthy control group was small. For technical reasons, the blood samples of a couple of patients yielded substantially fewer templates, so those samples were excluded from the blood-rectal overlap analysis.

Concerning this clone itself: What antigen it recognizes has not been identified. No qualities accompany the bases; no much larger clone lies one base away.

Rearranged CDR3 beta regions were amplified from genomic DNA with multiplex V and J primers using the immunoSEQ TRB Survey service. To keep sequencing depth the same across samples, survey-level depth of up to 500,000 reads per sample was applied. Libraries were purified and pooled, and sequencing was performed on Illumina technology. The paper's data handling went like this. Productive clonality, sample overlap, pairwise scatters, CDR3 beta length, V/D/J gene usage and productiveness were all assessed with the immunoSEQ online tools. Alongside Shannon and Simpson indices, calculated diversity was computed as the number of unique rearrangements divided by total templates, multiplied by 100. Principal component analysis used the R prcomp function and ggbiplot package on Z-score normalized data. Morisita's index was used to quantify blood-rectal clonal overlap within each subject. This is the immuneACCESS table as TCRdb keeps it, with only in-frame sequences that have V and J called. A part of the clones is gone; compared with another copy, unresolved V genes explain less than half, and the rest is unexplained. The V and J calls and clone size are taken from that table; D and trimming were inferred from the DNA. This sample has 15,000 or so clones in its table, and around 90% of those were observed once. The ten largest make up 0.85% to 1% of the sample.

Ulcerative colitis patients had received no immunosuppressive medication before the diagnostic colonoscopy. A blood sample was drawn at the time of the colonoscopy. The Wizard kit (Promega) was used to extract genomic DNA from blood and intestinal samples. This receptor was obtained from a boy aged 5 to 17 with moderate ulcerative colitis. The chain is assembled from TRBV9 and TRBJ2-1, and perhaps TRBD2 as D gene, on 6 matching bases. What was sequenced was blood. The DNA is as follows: TGTGCCAGCAGTCAAGCGGGTTTCCCCCTGAATGAGCAGTTCTTC. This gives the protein CASSQAGFPLNEQFF.